This TCR beta chain came from a study of blood T cell repertoires in COVID-19. About this clone itself: A junction end diverges from the germline sequence, so it may reflect a read error.

Among Cohort 3 donors, those recovered had two negative PCRs, clearance, or symptom resolution. The CDR3 runs 12 residues. CDR1 LNHDA and CDR2 SQIVND come from the germline V gene (reference sequence). Method: immunoSEQ multiplex PCR; TCRdb's copy keeps in-frame clones and lacks some. This table holds over 120,000 clones, about nine tenths found once. Material for sequencing was PBMCs or T cells enriched from blood (not recorded which). The chain couples TRBV19 to TRBJ1-3; D remains unclear. The sequence derives from a man in his fifties who had recovered from COVID-19. CDR3 amino acids: CASSPREPVMNF. The CDR3, as DNA: TGTGCCAGTAGTCCCCGGGAGCCCGTTATGAATTTT.